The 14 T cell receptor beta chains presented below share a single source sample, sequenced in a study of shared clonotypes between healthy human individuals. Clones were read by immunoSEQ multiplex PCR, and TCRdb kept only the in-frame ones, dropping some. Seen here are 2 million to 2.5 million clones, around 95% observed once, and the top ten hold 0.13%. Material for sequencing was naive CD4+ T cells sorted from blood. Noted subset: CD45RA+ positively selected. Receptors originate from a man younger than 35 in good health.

The CDR3 sequence is CASSEIPGVEQFF. In nucleotides, the CDR3 is TGTGCCAGCAGTGAAATCCCCGGGGTGGAGCAGTTCTTC. The chain combines TRBV2 with TRBJ2-1; maybe TRBD2 (5 bases). The germline CDR1 and CDR2 sequences are SNHLY and FYNNEI. Trimming pared 2 bases from V and 10 bases from J, leaving 12 bases between. This CDR3 is 13 amino acids long.

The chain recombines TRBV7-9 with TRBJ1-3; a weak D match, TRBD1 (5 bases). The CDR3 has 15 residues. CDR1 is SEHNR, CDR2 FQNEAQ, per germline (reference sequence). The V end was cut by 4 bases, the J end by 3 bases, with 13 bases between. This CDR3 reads CASSSTEGLGNTIYF. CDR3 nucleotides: TGTGCCAGCAGCTCCACAGAGGGGCTTGGAAACACCATATATTTT.

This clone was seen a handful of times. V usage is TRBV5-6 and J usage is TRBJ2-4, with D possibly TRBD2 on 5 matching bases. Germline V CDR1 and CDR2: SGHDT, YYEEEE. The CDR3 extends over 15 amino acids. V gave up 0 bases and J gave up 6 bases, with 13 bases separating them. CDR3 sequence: CASSLVSGEGNIQYF. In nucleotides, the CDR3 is TGTGCCAGCAGCTTGGTGTCCGGGGAAGGAAACATTCAGTACTTC.

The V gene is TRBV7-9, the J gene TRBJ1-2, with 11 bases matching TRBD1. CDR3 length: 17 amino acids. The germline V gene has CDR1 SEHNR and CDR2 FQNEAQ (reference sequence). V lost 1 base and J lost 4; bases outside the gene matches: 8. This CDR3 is CASSLGTGGPGAYGYTF. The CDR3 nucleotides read TGTGCCAGCAGCTTAGGGACAGGGGGCCCGGGGGCCTATGGCTACACCTTC.

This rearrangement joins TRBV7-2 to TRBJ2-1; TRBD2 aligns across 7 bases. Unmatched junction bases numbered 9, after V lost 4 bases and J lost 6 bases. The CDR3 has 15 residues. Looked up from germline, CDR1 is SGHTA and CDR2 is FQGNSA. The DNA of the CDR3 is TGTGCCAGCAGCTCCCGGGAGGCGGGGGTCAATGAGCAGTTCTTC. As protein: CASSSREAGVNEQFF.

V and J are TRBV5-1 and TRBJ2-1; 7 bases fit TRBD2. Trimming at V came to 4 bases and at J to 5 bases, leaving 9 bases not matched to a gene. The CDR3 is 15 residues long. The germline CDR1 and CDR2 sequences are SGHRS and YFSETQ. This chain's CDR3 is CASSLLGLDNNEQFF. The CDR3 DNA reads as TGCGCCAGCAGCCTCTTAGGACTAGATAACAATGAGCAGTTCTTC.

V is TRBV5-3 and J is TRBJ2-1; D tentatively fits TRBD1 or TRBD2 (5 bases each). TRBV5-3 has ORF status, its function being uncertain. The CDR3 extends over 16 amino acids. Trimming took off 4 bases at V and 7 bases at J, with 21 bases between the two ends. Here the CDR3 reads CARSESQGRGRNEQFF. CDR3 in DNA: TGTGCCAGAAGCGAATCGCAGGGTAGAGGGAGAAATGAGCAGTTCTTC.

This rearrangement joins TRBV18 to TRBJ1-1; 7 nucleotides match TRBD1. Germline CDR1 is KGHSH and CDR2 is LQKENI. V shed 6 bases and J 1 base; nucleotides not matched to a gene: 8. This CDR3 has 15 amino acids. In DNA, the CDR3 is TGTGCCAGCTCGTACCAATCAGGGGGGAACACTGAAGCTTTCTTT. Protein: CASSYQSGGNTEAFF.

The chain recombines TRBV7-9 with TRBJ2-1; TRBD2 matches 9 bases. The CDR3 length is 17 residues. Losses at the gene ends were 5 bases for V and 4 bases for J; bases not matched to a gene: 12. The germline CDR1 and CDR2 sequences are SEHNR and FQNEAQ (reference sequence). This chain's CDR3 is CASSPPLLAGFYNEQFF. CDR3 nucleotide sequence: TGTGCCAGCAGCCCGCCCCTCCTAGCGGGATTTTACAATGAGCAGTTCTTC.

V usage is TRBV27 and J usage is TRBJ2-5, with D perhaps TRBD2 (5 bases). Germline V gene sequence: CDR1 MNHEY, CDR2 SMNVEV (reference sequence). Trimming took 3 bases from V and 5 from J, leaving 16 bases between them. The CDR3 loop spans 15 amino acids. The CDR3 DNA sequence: TGTGCCAGCAGTTTTAATGGGTACACGGGGGAGACCCAGTACTTC. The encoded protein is CASSFNGYTGETQYF.

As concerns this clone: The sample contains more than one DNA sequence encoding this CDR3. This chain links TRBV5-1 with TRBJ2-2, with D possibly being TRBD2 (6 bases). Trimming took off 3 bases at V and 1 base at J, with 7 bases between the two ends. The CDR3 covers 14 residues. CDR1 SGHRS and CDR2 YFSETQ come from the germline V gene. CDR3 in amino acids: CASSSGLNTGELFF. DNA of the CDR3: TGCGCCAGCAGCTCGGGACTGAACACCGGGGAGCTGTTTTTT. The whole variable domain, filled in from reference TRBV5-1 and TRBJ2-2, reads KAGVTQTPRYLIKTRGQQVTLSCSPISGHRSVSWYQQTPGQGLQFLFEYFSETQRNKGNFPGRFSGRQFSNSRSEMNVSTLELGDSALYLCASSSGLNTGELFFGEGSRLTVL.

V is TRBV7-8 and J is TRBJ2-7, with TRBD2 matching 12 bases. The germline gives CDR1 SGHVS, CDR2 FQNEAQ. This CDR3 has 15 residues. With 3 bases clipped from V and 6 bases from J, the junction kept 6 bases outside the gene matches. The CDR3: CASSFRLAGESEQYF. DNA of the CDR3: TGTGCCAGCAGCTTTAGACTAGCGGGAGAGTCCGAGCAGTACTTC.

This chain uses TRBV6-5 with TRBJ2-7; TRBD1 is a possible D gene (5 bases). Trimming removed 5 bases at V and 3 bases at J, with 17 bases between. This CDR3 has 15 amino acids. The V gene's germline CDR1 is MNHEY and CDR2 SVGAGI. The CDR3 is CASSTLGVGVYEQYF. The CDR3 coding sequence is TGTGCCAGCAGTACCTTAGGGGTTGGAGTCTACGAGCAGTACTTC.

In nucleotides, the CDR3 is TGTGCCAGCAGCTTAGCAGCGGGGGTCACAGATACGCAGTATTTT. Amino acid sequence: CASSLAAGVTDTQYF. The chain couples TRBV7-2 to TRBJ2-3; the match to TRBD2 covers 8 bases. The CDR3 spans 15 residues. Looked up from germline, CDR1 is SGHTA and CDR2 is FQGNSA. Germline trimming cut 0 bases from V and 2 bases from J; bases unmatched to any gene: 1.